Each of the 24 T cell receptor beta chains below was sequenced from the same sample in a study of lymphopenia after photon versus proton radiotherapy. Method: immunoSEQ multiplex PCR; TCRdb's copy keeps in-frame clones and lacks some. This sample has 70,000 or so clones, with just under 95% found just once. The specimen comprised peripheral blood, sampled from a patient treated with photon-based radiotherapy. The source is a middle-aged woman with cholangiocarcinoma.

The chain employs TRBV6-5 and TRBJ2-2; D possibly corresponds to TRBD1 (5 bases). Between the trimmed V and J ends, which lost 6 bases and 2 bases, there was a span of 10 bases. This CDR3 has 14 residues. CDR1 MNHEY and CDR2 SVGAGI come from the germline V gene. The CDR3 region has the DNA TGTGCCAGCAGCCCGACAGTAAACACCGGGGAGCTGTTTTTT. Translated, it gives CASSPTVNTGELFF.

This clone appeared once. CDR3: CASLRQGPTDTQYF. In DNA form, the CDR3 reads TGTGCCAGCCTAAGACAGGGTCCCACAGATACGCAGTATTTT. The rearrangement uses TRBV7-8 and TRBJ2-3, with 7 positions matching TRBD1. This CDR3 spans 14 amino acids. The germline V gene encodes CDR1 SGHVS and CDR2 FQNEAQ. V lost 8 bases, J lost 2 bases, and 7 bases stayed unmatched.

The chain links TRBV28 to TRBJ2-7; no definite D call. From germline, CDR1 is MDHEN and CDR2 SYDVKM. The ends were cut back, 6 bases at V and 8 bases at J, with 20 bases in the middle. This CDR3 spans 14 amino acids. Written as DNA, the CDR3 is TGTGCCAGCAGCTTCTTCGACGGTGTTACGAAGCAGTACTTC. It translates to CASSFFDGVTKQYF.

This chain joins TRBV6-1 and TRBJ2-7, with unresolved D. This CDR3 has 12 amino acids. The V end was cut by 5 bases, the J end by 4 bases, with 9 bases between. Germline-derived CDR1 and CDR2 are MNHNS and SASEGT. The CDR3 protein is CASSREKYEQYF. The CDR3 bases are TGTGCCAGCAGTAGGGAAAAGTACGAGCAGTACTTC.

The chain links TRBV5-6 to TRBJ2-7; a possible D gene is TRBD1 (6 bases). The CDR3 sequence is 14 residues long. V was shortened by 4 bases and J by 4 bases, with 15 bases between the two germline ends. Germline V lookup: CDR1 SGHDT, CDR2 YYEEEE. The CDR3 protein is CASSPAGALYEQYF. The CDR3 nucleotides are TGTGCCAGCAGCCCGGCAGGGGCCCTTTACGAGCAGTACTTC.

V is TRBV30 and J is TRBJ1-1; D not resolved. This CDR3 is 14 amino acids long. Germline V gene data show CDR1 as GTSNPN and CDR2 as SVGIG (reference sequence). V shed 0 bases and J shed 5 bases, with 13 bases lying between them. CDR3 coding DNA: TGTGCCTGGAGTGTCCACGTGCCCAGTACTGAAGCTTTCTTT. Encoded protein: CAWSVHVPSTEAFF.

The V and J genes are TRBV5-4 and TRBJ2-7; TRBD1 aligns across 11 bases. The CDR3 covers 15 residues. Germline values: CDR1 SGHNT, CDR2 YYREEE (reference sequence). Trimming at V came to 0 bases and at J to 5 bases, leaving 4 bases not matched to a gene. DNA of the CDR3: TGTGCCAGCAGCTTGGGGAGGACAGGGGGCAACGAGCAGTACTTC. It is translated as CASSLGRTGGNEQYF.

The chain uses TRBV20-1 and TRBJ2-1, with D possibly matching TRBD1 (6 bases). Germline loops: CDR1 DFQATT, CDR2 SNEGSKA (reference sequence). The V end was cut by 6 bases, the J end by 10 bases, with 13 bases between. The CDR3 length is 11 residues. CDR3 loop: CSAAGTPEQFF. The CDR3 region has the DNA TGCAGTGCCGCCGGGACACCCGAGCAGTTCTTC.

The J gene is TRBJ2-7, the V gene TRBV18; possible D gene TRBD2, 6 bases. The V gene's germline CDR1 is KGHSH and CDR2 LQKENI. The CDR3 loop spans 15 amino acids. Deletions cut 4 bases from V and 0 bases from J, with 13 bases between. The CDR3 nucleotides read TGTGCCAGCTCACGCGCGGGATCTAGCTCCTACGAGCAGTACTTC. Protein product: CASSRAGSSSYEQYF.

The J gene is TRBJ2-7, the V gene TRBV5-6; 10 bases map to TRBD1. Germline V gene data show CDR1 as SGHDT and CDR2 as YYEEEE. CDR3 size: 15 residues. The junction had 2 bases not matched to a gene; V was cut back by 0 bases and J by 2 bases. Written as DNA, the CDR3 is TGTGCCAGCAGCTTGGGGGACAGGGGAACCTACGAGCAGTACTTC. The encoded protein is CASSLGDRGTYEQYF.

The J gene is TRBJ1-1, the V gene TRBV29-1; 8 nucleotides agree with TRBD1. The germline CDR1 and CDR2 sequences are SQVTM and ANQGSEA. J gave up 0 bases and V 7 bases, and 4 bases lay outside the gene matches. This CDR3 is 13 amino acids long. In DNA form, the CDR3 reads TGCAGCGCCGGACAGGGCGTGAACACTGAAGCTTTCTTT. It is translated as CSAGQGVNTEAFF.

J is TRBJ2-1 and V is TRBV28, with TRBD2 identical over 11 bases. Trimming removed 8 bases from V and 5 bases from J; junction bases left unmatched: 11. The germline CDR1 and CDR2 sequences are MDHEN and SYDVKM. The CDR3 length is 16 residues. The DNA of the CDR3 is TGTGCCAGCGTCAAATTTAGCGGGAGGGCCGACAATGAGCAGTTCTTC. Its protein is CASVKFSGRADNEQFF.

The chain carries TRBV7-9 and TRBJ1-1; D remains unclear. The V end lost 2 bases, the J end lost 2 bases, and 9 bases lay between the germline ends. This CDR3 region has 14 residues. Germline CDR1 is SEHNR and CDR2 is FQNEAQ (reference sequence). CDR3 coding DNA: TGTGCCAGCAGCTTACGCCCGGGAAACACTGAAGCTTTCTTT. Its translation is CASSLRPGNTEAFF.

J is TRBJ1-1 and V is TRBV19; 8 bases fit TRBD1. From germline, CDR1 is LNHDA and CDR2 SQIVND (reference sequence). The CDR3 is 14 residues long. The V segment lost 6 bases and the J segment 7 bases; nucleotides outside the gene matches: 10. The CDR3 region has the DNA TGTGCCAGTAGAGACAGGGGTCGGGGGGTTGAAGCTTTCTTT. Its translation is CASRDRGRGVEAFF.

V usage is TRBV4-3 and J usage is TRBJ1-6; D remains ambiguous. Trimming stripped 0 bases from V and 7 bases from J, with 13 bases between. This CDR3 comprises 16 residues. Germline V gene data show CDR1 as LGHNA and CDR2 as YSLEER. The CDR3 DNA reads TGCGCCAGCAGCCAAGAGATAGTCAGCCGAAATTCACCCCTCCACTTT. It is translated as CASSQEIVSRNSPLHF.

The gene calls are TRBV7-8 and TRBJ2-5; D is ambiguous. CDR3 length: 14 residues. The germline V gene encodes CDR1 SGHVS and CDR2 FQNEAQ. V was clipped by 5 bases and J by 4 bases, with 14 bases between them. CDR3: CASSPSRIRETQYF. In DNA form, the CDR3 reads TGTGCCAGCAGCCCGAGCCGGATACGAGAGACCCAGTACTTC. The full variable domain, rest sourced from reference TRBV7-8 and TRBJ2-5, is GAGVSQSPRYKVAKRGQDVALRCDPISGHVSLFWYQQALGQGPEFLTYFQNEAQLDKSGLPSDRFFAERPEGSVSTLKIQRTQQEDSAVYLCASSPSRIRETQYFGPGTRLLVL.

The chain carries TRBV6-6 and TRBJ2-7; D gene unclear. The V end lost 0 bases, the J end lost 7 bases, and 13 bases lay between the germline ends. Per the germline V gene, CDR1 is MNHNY and CDR2 is SVGAGI (reference sequence). The CDR3 totals 14 residues. The CDR3 DNA follows: TGTGCCAGCAGTTACTCGATTCAGAGCGTGGAGCAGTACTTC. This translates into CASSYSIQSVEQYF.

This chain connects TRBV4-2 to TRBJ1-1; the D is unclear. V lost 5 bases to trimming and J lost 1 base, with 14 bases between them. Germline V gives CDR1 LGHNA, CDR2 YNFKEQ. The CDR3 extends over 15 amino acids. CDR3 amino acids: CASSSSGRTNTEAFF. CDR3 bases: TGTGCCAGCAGCTCTTCCGGCAGGACGAACACTGAAGCTTTCTTT.

This chain connects TRBV25-1 to TRBJ1-2; D possibly corresponds to TRBD1 (6 bases). Trimming cost V 4 bases and J 6 bases, with 18 bases left between them. The CDR3 consists of 15 residues. Germline lookup yields CDR1 MGHDK and CDR2 SYGVNS. CDR3 amino acids: CASSGVDSLRDGYTF. The CDR3 DNA reads TGTGCCAGCAGTGGGGTGGACAGTTTAAGGGATGGCTACACCTTC.

This clone has just one count. The V call is TRBV2, the J call TRBJ2-2; 9 bases agree with TRBD1. This CDR3 has 14 residues. V lost 8 bases and J lost 5; bases outside the gene matches: 6. Germline V lookup: CDR1 SNHLY, CDR2 FYNNEI. For the CDR3, the DNA is TGTGCCAGCTCGGGACAGGGCAAGACCGGGGAGCTGTTTTTT. Translation gives CASSGQGKTGELFF.

V is TRBV28 and J is TRBJ2-7; 9 nucleotides line up with TRBD1. The germline V gene has CDR1 MDHEN and CDR2 SYDVKM. The CDR3 is 14 residues long. V gave up 2 bases and J gave up 2 bases; unmatched junction bases: 1. The CDR3 DNA is TGTGCCAGCAGTTTACGGGACAGGGCCTACGAGCAGTACTTC. It yields the protein CASSLRDRAYEQYF.

This chain connects TRBV25-1 to TRBJ2-7; possible D gene TRBD1, 6 bases. The CDR3 covers 12 residues. Trimming stripped 3 bases from V and 6 bases from J, with 9 bases between. Germline V CDR1 and CDR2: MGHDK, SYGVNS. The CDR3 nucleotides read TGTGCCAGCAGTGACGGACAGTTCGAGCAGTACTTC. Translated, it gives CASSDGQFEQYF.

The chain links TRBV10-3 to TRBJ2-2, with D perhaps matching TRBD2 (5 bases). CDR3 length: 16 residues. V lost 4 bases and J 5 bases, leaving 17 bases between the germline ends. CDR1 is ENHRY and CDR2 is SYGVKD in the germline V gene. The CDR3 DNA is TGTGCCATCAGTGGCGGACTTGGGCCCAATACCGGGGAGCTGTTTTTT. It codes for CAISGGLGPNTGELFF.

The chain is built from TRBV7-9 and TRBJ1-1, with D possibly TRBD1 on 5 matching bases. The CDR3 totals 14 residues. Germline lookup yields CDR1 SEHNR and CDR2 FQNEAQ (reference sequence). Trimming shortened V by 5 bases and J by 1 base, and 11 bases separated the two germline ends. The CDR3 region has the DNA TGTGCCAGCAGCCGCGGGGGGTGGAACACTGAAGCTTTCTTT. It encodes CASSRGGWNTEAFF.